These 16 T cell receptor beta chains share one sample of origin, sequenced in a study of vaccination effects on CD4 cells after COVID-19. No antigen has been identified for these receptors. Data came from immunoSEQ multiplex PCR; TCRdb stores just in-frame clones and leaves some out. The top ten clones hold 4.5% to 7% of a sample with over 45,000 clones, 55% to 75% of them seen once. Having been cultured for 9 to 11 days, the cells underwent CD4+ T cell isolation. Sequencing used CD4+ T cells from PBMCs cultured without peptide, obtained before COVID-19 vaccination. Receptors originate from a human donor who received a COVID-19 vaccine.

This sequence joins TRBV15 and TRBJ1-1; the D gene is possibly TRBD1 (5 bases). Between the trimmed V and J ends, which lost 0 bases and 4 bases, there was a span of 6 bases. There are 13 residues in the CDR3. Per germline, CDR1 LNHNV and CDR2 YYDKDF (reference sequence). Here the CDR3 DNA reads TGTGCCACCAGCAGAGACAGGGCCACTGAAGCTTTCTTT. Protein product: CATSRDRATEAFF.

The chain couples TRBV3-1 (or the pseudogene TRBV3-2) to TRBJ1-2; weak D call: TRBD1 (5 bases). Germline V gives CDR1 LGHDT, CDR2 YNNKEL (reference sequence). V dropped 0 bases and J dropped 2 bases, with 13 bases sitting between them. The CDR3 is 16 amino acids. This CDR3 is CASSQEKGTGNYGYTF. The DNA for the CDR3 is TGTGCCAGCAGCCAAGAGAAAGGGACCGGGAACTATGGCTACACCTTC.

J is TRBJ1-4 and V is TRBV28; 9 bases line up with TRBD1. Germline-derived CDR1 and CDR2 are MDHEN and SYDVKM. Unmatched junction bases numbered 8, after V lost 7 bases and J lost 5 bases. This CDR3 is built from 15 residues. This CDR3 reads CASINPQGANEKLFF. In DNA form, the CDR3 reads TGTGCCAGCATCAATCCACAGGGGGCCAATGAAAAACTGTTTTTT.

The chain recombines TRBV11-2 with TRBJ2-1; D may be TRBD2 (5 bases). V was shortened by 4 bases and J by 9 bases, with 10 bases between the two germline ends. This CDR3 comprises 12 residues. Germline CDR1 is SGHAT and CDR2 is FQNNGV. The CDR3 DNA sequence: TGTGCCAGCAGCTCCGGGGTAGGTGAGCAGTTCTTC. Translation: CASSSGVGEQFF.

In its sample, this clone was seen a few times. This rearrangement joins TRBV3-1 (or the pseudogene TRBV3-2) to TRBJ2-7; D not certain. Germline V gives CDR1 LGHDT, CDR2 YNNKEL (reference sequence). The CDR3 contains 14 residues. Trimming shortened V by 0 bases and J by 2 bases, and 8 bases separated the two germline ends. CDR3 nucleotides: TGTGCCAGCAGCCAAGAGGGTTTTCCCTACGAGCAGTACTTC. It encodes CASSQEGFPYEQYF.

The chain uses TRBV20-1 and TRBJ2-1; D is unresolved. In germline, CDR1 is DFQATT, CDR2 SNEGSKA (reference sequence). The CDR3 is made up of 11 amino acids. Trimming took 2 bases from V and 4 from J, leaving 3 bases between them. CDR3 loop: CSARQYNEQFF. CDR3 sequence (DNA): TGCAGTGCTAGACAGTACAATGAGCAGTTCTTC.

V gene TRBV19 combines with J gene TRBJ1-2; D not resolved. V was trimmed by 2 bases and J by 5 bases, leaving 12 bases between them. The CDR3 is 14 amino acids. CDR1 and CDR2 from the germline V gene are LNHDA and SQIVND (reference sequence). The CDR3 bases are TGTGCCAGTAGTATACGGCCCGGGATATATGGCTACACCTTC. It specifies CASSIRPGIYGYTF.

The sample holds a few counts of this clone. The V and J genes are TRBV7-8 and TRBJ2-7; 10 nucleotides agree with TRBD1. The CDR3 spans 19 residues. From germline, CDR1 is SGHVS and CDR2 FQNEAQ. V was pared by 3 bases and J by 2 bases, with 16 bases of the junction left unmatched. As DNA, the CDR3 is TGTGCCAGCAGCTTCCCGGGACAGGGGCTGCGGGGGGTTACCTACGAGCAGTACTTC. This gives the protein CASSFPGQGLRGVTYEQYF.

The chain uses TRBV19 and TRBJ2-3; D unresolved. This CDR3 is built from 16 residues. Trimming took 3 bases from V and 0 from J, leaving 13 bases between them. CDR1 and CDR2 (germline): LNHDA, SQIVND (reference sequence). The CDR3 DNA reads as TGTGCCAGTAGTATCGGTCAGCGAACTAGCACAGATACGCAGTATTTT. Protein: CASSIGQRTSTDTQYF.

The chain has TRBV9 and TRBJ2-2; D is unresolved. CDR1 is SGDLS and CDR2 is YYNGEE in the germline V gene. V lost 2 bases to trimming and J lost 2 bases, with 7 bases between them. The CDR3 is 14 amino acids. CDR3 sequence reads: CASSVPSNTGELFF. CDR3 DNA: TGTGCCAGCAGCGTTCCAAGCAACACCGGGGAGCTGTTTTTT.

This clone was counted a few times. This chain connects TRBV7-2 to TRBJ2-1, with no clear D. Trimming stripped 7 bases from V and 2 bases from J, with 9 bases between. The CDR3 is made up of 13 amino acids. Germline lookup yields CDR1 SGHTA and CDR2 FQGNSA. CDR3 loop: CASTIDPYNEQFF. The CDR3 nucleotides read TGTGCCAGCACCATCGACCCCTACAATGAGCAGTTCTTC.

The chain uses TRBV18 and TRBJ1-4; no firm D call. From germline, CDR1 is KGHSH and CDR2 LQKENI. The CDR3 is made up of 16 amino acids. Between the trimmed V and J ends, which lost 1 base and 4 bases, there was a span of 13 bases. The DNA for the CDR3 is TGTGCCAGCTCACCACTGACCGTAGCCAGTAATGAAAAACTGTTTTTT. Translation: CASSPLTVASNEKLFF. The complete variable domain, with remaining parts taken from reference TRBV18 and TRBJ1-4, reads NAGVMQNPRHLVRRRGQEARLRCSPMKGHSHVYWYRQLPEEGLKFMVYLQKENIIDESGMPKERFSAEFPKEGPSILRIQQVVRGDSAAYFCASSPLTVASNEKLFFGSGTQLSVL.

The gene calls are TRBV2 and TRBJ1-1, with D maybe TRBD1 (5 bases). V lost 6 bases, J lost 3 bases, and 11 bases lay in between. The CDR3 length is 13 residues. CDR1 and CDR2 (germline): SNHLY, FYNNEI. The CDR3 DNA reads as TGTGCCAGCAGGGGTGGGGGGTACACTGAAGCTTTCTTT. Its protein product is CASRGGGYTEAFF.

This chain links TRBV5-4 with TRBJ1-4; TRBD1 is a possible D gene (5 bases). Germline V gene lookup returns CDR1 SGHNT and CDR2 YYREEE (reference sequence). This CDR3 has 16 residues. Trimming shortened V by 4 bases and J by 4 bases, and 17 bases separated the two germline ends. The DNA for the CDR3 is TGTGCCAGCAGCCCGGGTCCCCGGGACGGTAATGAAAAACTGTTTTTT. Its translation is CASSPGPRDGNEKLFF.

CDR3 sequence reads: CASSIGRAGEQYF. The CDR3 DNA reads TGTGCCAGCAGCATCGGGCGGGCCGGCGAGCAGTACTTC. J is TRBJ2-7 and V is TRBV5-8, with D maybe TRBD2 (5 bases). The V and J ends lost 4 bases and 6 bases respectively, with 14 bases between them. The germline gives CDR1 SGHTS, CDR2 YDEGEE. The CDR3 is 13 residues long.

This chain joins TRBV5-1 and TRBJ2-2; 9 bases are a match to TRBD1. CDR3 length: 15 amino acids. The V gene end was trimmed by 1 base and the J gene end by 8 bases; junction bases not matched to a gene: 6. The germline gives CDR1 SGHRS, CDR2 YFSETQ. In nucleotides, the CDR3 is TGCGCCAGCAGCTTGCCCGGGACAGGGTCGGGGGAGCTGTTTTTT. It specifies CASSLPGTGSGELFF. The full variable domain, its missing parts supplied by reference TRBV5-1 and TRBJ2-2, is KAGVTQTPRYLIKTRGQQVTLSCSPISGHRSVSWYQQTPGQGLQFLFEYFSETQRNKGNFPGRFSGRQFSNSRSEMNVSTLELGDSALYLCASSLPGTGSGELFFGEGSRLTVL.